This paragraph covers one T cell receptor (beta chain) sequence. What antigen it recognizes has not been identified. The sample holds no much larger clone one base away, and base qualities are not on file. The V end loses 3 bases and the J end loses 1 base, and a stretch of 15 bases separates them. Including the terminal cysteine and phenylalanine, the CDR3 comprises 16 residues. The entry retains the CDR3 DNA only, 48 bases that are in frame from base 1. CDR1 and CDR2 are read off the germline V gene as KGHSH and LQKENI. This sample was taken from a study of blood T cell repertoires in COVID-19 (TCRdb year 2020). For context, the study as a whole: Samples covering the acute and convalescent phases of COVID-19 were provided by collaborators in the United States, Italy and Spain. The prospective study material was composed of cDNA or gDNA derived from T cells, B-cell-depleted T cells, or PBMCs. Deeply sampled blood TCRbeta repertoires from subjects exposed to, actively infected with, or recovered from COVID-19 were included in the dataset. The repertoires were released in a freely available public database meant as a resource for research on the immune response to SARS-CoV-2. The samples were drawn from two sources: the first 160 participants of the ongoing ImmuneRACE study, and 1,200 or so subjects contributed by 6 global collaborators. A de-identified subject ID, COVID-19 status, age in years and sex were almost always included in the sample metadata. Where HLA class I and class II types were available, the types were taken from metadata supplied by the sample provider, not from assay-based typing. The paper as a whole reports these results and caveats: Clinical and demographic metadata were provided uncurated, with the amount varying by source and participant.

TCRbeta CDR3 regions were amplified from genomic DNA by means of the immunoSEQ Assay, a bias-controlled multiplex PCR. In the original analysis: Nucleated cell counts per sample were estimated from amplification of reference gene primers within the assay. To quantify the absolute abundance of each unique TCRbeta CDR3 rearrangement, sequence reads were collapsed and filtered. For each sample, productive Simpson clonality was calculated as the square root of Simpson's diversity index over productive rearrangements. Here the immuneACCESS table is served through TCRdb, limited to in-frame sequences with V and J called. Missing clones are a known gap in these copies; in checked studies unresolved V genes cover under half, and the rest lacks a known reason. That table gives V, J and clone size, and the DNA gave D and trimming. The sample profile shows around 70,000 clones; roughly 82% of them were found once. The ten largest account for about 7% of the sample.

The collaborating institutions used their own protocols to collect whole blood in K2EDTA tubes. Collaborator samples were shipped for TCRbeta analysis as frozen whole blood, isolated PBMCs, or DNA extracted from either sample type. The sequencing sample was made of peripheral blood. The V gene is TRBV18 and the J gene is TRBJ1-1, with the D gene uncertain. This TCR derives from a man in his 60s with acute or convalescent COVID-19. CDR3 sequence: CASSPSPDHRNTEAFF. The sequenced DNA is TGTGCCAGCTCACCCTCCCCCGACCACAGGAACACTGAAGCTTTCTTT.